These 20 T cell receptor beta chains were sequenced from one sample in a study of T cell clonotyping in hematopoietic cell transplantation. The time point was: recipient sample about 28 days before transplant, after cytoreduction. Using immunoSEQ multiplex PCR, the repertoire was profiled, and TCRdb retains in-frame clones only, with some absent. The data hold roughly 20,000 clones, with 86% observed a single time. The specimen was peripheral blood mononuclear cells, collected before stem cell transplant. The receptor set was obtained from a man aged 50-60 years with acute myeloid leukemia. Some clones in this sample may be carry-over from other donors' samples.

The chain has TRBV7-8 and TRBJ2-1, with TRBD1 identical over 8 bases. Germline CDR1 and CDR2: SGHVS and FQNEAQ. The CDR3 length is 16 residues. Trimming at V came to 5 bases and at J to 5 bases, leaving 11 bases not matched to a gene. The CDR3 coding sequence is TGTGCCAGCAGCAAGCACGGGACAGGCTCTAACAATGAGCAGTTCTTC. Translated: CASSKHGTGSNNEQFF.

This sequence joins TRBV30 and TRBJ1-6; no firm D call. The CDR3 runs 14 residues. Germline assignment: CDR1 GTSNPN and CDR2 SVGIG (reference sequence). The germline V and J ends were trimmed by 1 base and 6 bases, with 10 bases remaining between them. This chain's CDR3 is CAWSAARSNSPLHF. The CDR3 DNA reads as TGTGCCTGGAGTGCCGCCCGGAGTAATTCACCCCTCCACTTT.

The V call is TRBV27, the J call TRBJ2-6; no definite D call. Germline V gene sequence: CDR1 MNHEY, CDR2 SMNVEV (reference sequence). V lost 5 bases and J 3 bases, leaving 14 bases between the germline ends. The CDR3 is 16 residues long. The CDR3 DNA sequence: TGTGCCAGCAGTCATCCCCAGGAAGGTGGGGCCAACGTCCTGACTTTC. Amino acid sequence: CASSHPQEGGANVLTF.

The chain uses TRBV5-6 and TRBJ1-1; the D is unclear. The CDR3 consists of 15 residues. The germline gives CDR1 SGHDT, CDR2 YYEEEE. The ends were cut back, 0 bases at V and 1 base at J, with 10 bases in the middle. CDR3 bases: TGTGCCAGCAGCTTGGAATTGGTTAGGAACACTGAAGCTTTCTTT. Translation: CASSLELVRNTEAFF.

The chain joins TRBV5-1 to TRBJ1-1; 10 nucleotides match TRBD1. Germline V gene data show CDR1 as SGHRS and CDR2 as YFSETQ. This CDR3 spans 14 amino acids. Trimming removed 5 bases from V and 7 bases from J; junction bases left unmatched: 8. The CDR3 spells CASSVGTGVNEAFF. CDR3 sequence (DNA): TGCGCCAGCAGTGTAGGGACAGGGGTGAATGAAGCTTTCTTT.

The chain couples TRBV4-3 to TRBJ2-1, with D possibly being TRBD2 (5 bases). The CDR3 consists of 14 residues. Germline loops: CDR1 LGHNA, CDR2 YSLEER. V dropped 4 bases and J dropped 4 bases, with 11 bases sitting between them. The CDR3 nucleotides read TGCGCCAGCAGCCTCATCACGGGGTACAATGAGCAGTTCTTC. Encoded protein: CASSLITGYNEQFF.

V and J are TRBV28 and TRBJ1-2; the D gene is possibly TRBD1 (5 bases). The CDR3 has 14 amino acids. V lost 10 bases, J lost 3 bases, and 18 bases lay in between. Germline V gene data show CDR1 as MDHEN and CDR2 as SYDVKM. The CDR3 sequence: CATERGTGDYGYTF. In DNA, the CDR3 is TGTGCCACGGAGAGGGGTACAGGCGACTATGGCTACACCTTC.

The chain employs TRBV7-8 and TRBJ1-2, with 8 positions matching TRBD1. This CDR3 is 13 amino acids long. With V trimmed by 6 bases and J by 2 bases, 2 bases remained unmatched. Per germline, CDR1 SGHVS and CDR2 FQNEAQ. CDR3 in amino acids: CASRGQANYGYTF. The CDR3 nucleotides are TGTGCCAGCAGGGGACAGGCCAACTATGGCTACACCTTC.

The chain employs TRBV7-8 and TRBJ1-2; maybe TRBD1 (6 bases). This CDR3 spans 14 amino acids. The V gene lost 5 bases and the J gene lost 2 bases, with 12 bases spanning the gap. Germline V gives CDR1 SGHVS, CDR2 FQNEAQ. The CDR3: CASSLNGGNYGYTF. Here the CDR3 DNA reads TGTGCCAGCAGCCTGAACGGGGGCAACTATGGCTACACCTTC.

V is TRBV10-3 and J is TRBJ2-7; the D is unclear. The V gene lost 2 bases and the J gene lost 3 bases, with 14 bases spanning the gap. CDR1 is ENHRY and CDR2 is SYGVKD in the germline V gene. The CDR3 has 15 amino acids. The CDR3 spells CAISEGYGTHYEQYF. In DNA form, the CDR3 reads TGTGCCATCAGTGAGGGTTATGGCACCCACTACGAGCAGTACTTC.

The V and J genes are TRBV18 and TRBJ2-2; TRBD1 agrees at 7 bases. Germline values: CDR1 KGHSH, CDR2 LQKENI. Losses at the gene ends were 0 bases for V and 4 bases for J; bases not matched to a gene: 5. The CDR3 extends over 16 amino acids. The CDR3 DNA sequence: TGTGCCAGCTCACCACCGGGACAGAGAACCACCGGGGAGCTGTTTTTT. Translation: CASSPPGQRTTGELFF.

The V gene is TRBV2, the J gene TRBJ1-2; TRBD1 is a possible D gene (5 bases). The CDR3 has 13 residues. Germline V gives CDR1 SNHLY, CDR2 FYNNEI. V was cut by 8 bases and J by 4 bases, with 14 bases left in between. CDR3 sequence (DNA): TGTGCCAGCGGAACGACAGAGGTCTATGGCTACACCTTC. Protein sequence: CASGTTEVYGYTF.

The V and J genes are TRBV7-3 and TRBJ2-3, with TRBD2 matching 10 bases. Germline loops: CDR1 SGHTA, CDR2 FQGTGA. The CDR3 is made up of 19 amino acids. With 5 bases clipped from V and 3 bases from J, the junction kept 17 bases outside the gene matches. CDR3: CASSLGSSGGSDGTDTQYF. CDR3 bases: TGTGCCAGCAGCCTAGGGAGTAGCGGGGGGTCGGATGGGACAGATACGCAGTATTTT.

DNA of the CDR3: TGCGCCAGCACCACTCCGGGACAGCTTCCCCAAAGGTATGGCTACACCTTC. This sequence encodes CASTTPGQLPQRYGYTF. This sequence joins TRBV5-1 and TRBJ1-2; 7 bases map to TRBD1. The CDR3 covers 17 residues. Trimming cost V 6 bases and J 5 bases; bases outside gene matches: 19. Germline V gives CDR1 SGHRS, CDR2 YFSETQ.

The rearrangement uses TRBV29-1 and TRBJ1-2, with D maybe TRBD1 (5 bases). The CDR3 runs 13 residues. From germline, CDR1 is SQVTM and CDR2 ANQGSEA. V lost 3 bases and J 6 bases, leaving 14 bases between the germline ends. CDR3 sequence: CSVEGPRGDGYTF. Here the CDR3 DNA reads TGCAGCGTTGAGGGCCCGAGGGGCGATGGCTACACCTTC.

The chain uses TRBV7-6 and TRBJ2-3; perhaps TRBD1 as D (6 bases). Germline CDR1 SGHVS, CDR2 FNYEAQ. V lost 5 bases to trimming and J lost 2 bases, with 14 bases between them. The CDR3 consists of 15 residues. In DNA, the CDR3 is TGTGCCAGCAGCGAAACAGGGAGTAACACAGATACGCAGTATTTT. Protein sequence: CASSETGSNTDTQYF.

This chain connects TRBV4-2 to TRBJ1-2; D unresolved. CDR1 is LGHNA, CDR2 YNFKEQ, per germline. Trimming left V 0 bases short and J 6 bases short, with 8 bases between. The CDR3 length is 13 residues. The CDR3 nucleotides are TGTGCCAGCAGCCAAGATCGAGGCCATGGCTACACCTTC. This gives the protein CASSQDRGHGYTF.

The chain has TRBV28 and TRBJ2-5; D may be TRBD1 or TRBD2 (6 bases each). Germline CDR1 is MDHEN and CDR2 is SYDVKM. The CDR3 totals 15 residues. V lost 8 bases, J lost 1 base, and 17 bases lay in between. The CDR3 spells CASCRQGGTQETQYF. The CDR3 DNA reads TGTGCCAGCTGTAGACAAGGGGGGACCCAAGAGACCCAGTACTTC. Variable domain in full (rest from reference TRBV28 and TRBJ2-5): DVKVTQSSRYLVKRTGEKVFLECVQDMDHENMFWYRQDPGLGLRLIYFSYDVKMKEKGDIPEGYSVSREKKERFSLILESASTNQTSMYLCASCRQGGTQETQYFGPGTRLLVL.

The V and J genes are TRBV6-5 and TRBJ2-7; D might be TRBD1 or TRBD2, each matching 5 bases. The length of the CDR3 is 12 residues. Trimming shortened V by 3 bases and J by 6 bases, and 9 bases separated the two germline ends. Germline assignment: CDR1 MNHEY and CDR2 SVGAGI. CDR3 residues: CASSYGGSEQYF. The CDR3 DNA is TGTGCCAGCAGTTATGGGGGATCCGAGCAGTACTTC.

In its sample, this clone was seen a few times. This sequence joins TRBV5-1 and TRBJ1-1; D might be TRBD1 (5 bases). CDR3 length: 15 amino acids. V was trimmed by 0 bases and J by 3 bases, leaving 12 bases between them. The germline V gene has CDR1 SGHRS and CDR2 YFSETQ. Here the CDR3 DNA reads TGCGCCAGCAGCTTGGGTGGCCGAGGGGACACTGAAGCTTTCTTT. It codes for CASSLGGRGDTEAFF.